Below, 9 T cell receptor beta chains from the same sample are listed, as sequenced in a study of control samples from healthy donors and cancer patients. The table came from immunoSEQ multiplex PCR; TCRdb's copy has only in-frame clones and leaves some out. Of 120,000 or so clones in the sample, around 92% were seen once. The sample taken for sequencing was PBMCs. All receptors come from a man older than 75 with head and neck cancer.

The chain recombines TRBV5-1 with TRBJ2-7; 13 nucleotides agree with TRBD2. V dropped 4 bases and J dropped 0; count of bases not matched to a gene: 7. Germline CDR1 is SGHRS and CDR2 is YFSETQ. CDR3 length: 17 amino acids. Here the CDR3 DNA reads TGCGCCAGCAGCCAGGGACTAGCGGGGTTGAGCTCCTACGAGCAGTACTTC. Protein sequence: CASSQGLAGLSSYEQYF. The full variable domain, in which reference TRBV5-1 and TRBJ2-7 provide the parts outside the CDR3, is KAGVTQTPRYLIKTRGQQVTLSCSPISGHRSVSWYQQTPGQGLQFLFEYFSETQRNKGNFPGRFSGRQFSNSRSEMNVSTLELGDSALYLCASSQGLAGLSSYEQYFGPGTRLTVT.

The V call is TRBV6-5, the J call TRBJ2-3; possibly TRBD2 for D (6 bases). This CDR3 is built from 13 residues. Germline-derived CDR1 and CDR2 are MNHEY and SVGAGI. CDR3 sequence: CASRRGSTDTQYF. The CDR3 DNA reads TGTGCATCCAGGAGGGGTTCCACAGATACGCAGTATTTT.

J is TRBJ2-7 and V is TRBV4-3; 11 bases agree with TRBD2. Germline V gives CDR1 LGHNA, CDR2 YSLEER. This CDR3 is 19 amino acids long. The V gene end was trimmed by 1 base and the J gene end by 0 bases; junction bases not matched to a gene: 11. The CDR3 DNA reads TGCGCCAGCAGCCAAGGGCAGTTTCCTAGCGGGAGGCACTCCTACGAGCAGTACTTC. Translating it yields CASSQGQFPSGRHSYEQYF.

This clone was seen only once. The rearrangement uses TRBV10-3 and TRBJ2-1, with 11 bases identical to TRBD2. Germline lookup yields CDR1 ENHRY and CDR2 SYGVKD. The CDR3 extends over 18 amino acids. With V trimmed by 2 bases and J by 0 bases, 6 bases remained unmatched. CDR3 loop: CAISEALAGGLSYNEQFF. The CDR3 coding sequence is TGTGCCATCAGTGAGGCGCTAGCGGGAGGCCTCTCCTACAATGAGCAGTTCTTC.

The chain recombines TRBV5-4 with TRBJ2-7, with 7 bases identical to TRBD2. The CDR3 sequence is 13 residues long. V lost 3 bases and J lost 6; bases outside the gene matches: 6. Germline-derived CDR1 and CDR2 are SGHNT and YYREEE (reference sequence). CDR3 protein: CASSSRGRGEQYF. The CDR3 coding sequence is TGTGCCAGCAGCTCCCGGGGGAGGGGCGAGCAGTACTTC.

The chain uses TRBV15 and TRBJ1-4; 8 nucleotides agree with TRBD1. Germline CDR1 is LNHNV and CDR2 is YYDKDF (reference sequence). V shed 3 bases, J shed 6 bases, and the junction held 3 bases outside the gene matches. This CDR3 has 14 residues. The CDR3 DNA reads TGTGCCACCAGCAGTCTACAGGGGGATGAAAAACTGTTTTTT. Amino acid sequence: CATSSLQGDEKLFF.

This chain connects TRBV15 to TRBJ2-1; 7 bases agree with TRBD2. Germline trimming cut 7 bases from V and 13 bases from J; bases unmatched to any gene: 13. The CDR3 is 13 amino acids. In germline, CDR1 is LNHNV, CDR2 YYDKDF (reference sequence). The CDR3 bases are TGTGCCACCACAACCCACGGGGGGTCGGGACAGTTCTTC. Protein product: CATTTHGGSGQFF.

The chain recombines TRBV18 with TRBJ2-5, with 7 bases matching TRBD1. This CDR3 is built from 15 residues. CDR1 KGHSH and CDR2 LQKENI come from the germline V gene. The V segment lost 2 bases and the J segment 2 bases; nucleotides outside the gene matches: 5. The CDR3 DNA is TGTGCCAGCTCACCAAGGGGGACAGTACAAGAGACCCAGTACTTC. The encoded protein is CASSPRGTVQETQYF.

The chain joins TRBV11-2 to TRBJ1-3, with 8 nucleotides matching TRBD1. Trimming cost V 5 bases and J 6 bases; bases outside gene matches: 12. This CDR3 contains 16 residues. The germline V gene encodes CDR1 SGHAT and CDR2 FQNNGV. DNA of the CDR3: TGTGCCAGCAGCCTCCGAACAGGGGGGCGCGAAAACACCATATATTTT. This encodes CASSLRTGGRENTIYF.